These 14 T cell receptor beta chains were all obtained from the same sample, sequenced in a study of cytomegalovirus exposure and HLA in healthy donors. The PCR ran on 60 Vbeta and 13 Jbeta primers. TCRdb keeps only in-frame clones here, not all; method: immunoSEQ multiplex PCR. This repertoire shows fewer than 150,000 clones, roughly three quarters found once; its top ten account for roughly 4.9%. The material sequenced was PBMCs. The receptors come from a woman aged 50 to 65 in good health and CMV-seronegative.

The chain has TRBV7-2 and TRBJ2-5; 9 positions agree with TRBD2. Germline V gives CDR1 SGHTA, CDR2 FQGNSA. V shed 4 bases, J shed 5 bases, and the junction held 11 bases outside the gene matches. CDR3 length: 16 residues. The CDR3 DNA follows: TGTGCCAGCAGCTGGAGGGAGGTAGCGGGGGATGAGACCCAGTACTTC. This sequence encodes CASSWREVAGDETQYF.

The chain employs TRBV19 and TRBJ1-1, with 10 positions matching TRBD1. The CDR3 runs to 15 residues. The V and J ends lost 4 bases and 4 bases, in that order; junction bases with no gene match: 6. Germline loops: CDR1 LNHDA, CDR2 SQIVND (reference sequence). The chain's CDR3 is CASSTSGQGLTEAFF. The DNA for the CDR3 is TGTGCCAGTAGTACTTCGGGACAGGGGCTCACTGAAGCTTTCTTT.

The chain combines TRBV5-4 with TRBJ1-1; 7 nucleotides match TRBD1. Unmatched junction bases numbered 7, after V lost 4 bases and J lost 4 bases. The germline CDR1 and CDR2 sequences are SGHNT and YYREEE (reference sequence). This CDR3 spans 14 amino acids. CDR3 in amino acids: CASSAKQGPTEAFF. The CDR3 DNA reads TGTGCCAGCAGCGCAAAACAGGGGCCCACTGAAGCTTTCTTT.

The CDR3 sequence is CASSHRNTEAFF. The DNA for the CDR3 is TGTGCCAGCAGCCACAGGAACACTGAAGCTTTCTTT. This chain connects TRBV11-3 to TRBJ1-1, with D unresolved. Germline assignment: CDR1 SGHNT and CDR2 YENEEA. This CDR3 region has 12 residues. Trimming left V 5 bases short and J 1 base short, with 5 bases between.

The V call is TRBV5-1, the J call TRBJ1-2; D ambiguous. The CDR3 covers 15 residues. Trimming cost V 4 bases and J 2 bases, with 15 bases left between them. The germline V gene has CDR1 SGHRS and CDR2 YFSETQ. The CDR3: CASSLDPAGNYGYTF. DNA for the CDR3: TGCGCCAGCAGCCTTGACCCGGCGGGAAACTATGGCTACACCTTC.

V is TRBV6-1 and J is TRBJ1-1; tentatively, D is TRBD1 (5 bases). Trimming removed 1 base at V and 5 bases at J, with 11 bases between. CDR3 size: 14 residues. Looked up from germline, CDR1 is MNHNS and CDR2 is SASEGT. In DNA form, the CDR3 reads TGTGCCAGCAGTGAAGGGTTTAGGGGAACTGAAGCTTTCTTT. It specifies CASSEGFRGTEAFF.

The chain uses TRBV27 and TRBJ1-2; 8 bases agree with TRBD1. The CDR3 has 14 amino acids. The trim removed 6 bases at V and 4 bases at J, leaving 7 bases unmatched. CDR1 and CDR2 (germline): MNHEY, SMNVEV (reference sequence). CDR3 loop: CASRVTGARYGYTF. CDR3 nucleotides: TGTGCCAGCAGGGTGACAGGGGCCCGCTATGGCTACACCTTC.

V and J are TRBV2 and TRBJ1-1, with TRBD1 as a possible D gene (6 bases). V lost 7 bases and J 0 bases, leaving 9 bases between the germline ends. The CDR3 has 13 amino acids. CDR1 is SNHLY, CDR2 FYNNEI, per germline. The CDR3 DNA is TGTGCCAGCACGGGACAACTGAACACTGAAGCTTTCTTT. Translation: CASTGQLNTEAFF.

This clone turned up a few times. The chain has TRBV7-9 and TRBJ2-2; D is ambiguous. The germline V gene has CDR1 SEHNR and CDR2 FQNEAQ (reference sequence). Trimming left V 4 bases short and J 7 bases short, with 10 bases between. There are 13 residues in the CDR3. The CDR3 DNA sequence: TGTGCCAGCAGCTCAACACCAGGCGGGGAGCTGTTTTTT. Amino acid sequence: CASSSTPGGELFF.

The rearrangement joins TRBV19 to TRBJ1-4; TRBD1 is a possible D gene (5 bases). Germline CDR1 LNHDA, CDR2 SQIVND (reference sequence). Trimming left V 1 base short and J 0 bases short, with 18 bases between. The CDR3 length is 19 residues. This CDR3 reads CASSIVFGRQLSTNEKLFF. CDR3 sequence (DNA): TGTGCCAGTAGTATAGTATTCGGGCGACAGCTTTCAACTAATGAAAAACTGTTTTTT.

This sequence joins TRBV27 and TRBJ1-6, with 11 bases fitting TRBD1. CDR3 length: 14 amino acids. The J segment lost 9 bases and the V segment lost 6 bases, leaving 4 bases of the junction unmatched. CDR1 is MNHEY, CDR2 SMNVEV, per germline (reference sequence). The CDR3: CASRTGTGGSPLHF. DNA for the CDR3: TGTGCCAGCAGGACCGGGACAGGGGGTTCACCCCTCCACTTT.

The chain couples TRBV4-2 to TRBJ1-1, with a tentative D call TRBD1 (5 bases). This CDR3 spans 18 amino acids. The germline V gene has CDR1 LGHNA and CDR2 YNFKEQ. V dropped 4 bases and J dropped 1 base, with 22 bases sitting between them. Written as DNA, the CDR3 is TGTGCCAGCAGCCCCCTCCTTCGAGGAGGGGTTCGGAACACTGAAGCTTTCTTT. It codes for CASSPLLRGGVRNTEAFF.

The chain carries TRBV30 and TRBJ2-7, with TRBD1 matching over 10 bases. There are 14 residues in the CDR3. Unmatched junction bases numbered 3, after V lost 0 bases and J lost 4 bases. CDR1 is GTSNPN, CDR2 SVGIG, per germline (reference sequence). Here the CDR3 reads CAWSVGTGDYEQYF. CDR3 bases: TGTGCCTGGAGTGTAGGGACAGGGGATTACGAGCAGTACTTC.

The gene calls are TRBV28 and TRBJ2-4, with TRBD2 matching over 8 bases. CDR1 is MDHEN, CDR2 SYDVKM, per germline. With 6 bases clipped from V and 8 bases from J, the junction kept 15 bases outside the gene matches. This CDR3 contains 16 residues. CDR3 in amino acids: CASRTAGGLAMDIQYF. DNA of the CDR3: TGTGCCAGCAGAACCGCGGGAGGCCTGGCTATGGACATTCAGTACTTC.